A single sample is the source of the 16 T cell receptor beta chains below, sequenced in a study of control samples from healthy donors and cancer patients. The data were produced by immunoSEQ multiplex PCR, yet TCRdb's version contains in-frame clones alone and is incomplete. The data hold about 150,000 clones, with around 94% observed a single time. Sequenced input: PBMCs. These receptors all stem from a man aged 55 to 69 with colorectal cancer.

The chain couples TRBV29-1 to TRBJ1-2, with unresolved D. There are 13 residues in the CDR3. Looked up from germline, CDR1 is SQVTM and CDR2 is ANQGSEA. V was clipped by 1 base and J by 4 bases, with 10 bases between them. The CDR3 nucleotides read TGCAGCGTTGAAGTAAACCCTGTCTATGGCTACACCTTC. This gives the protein CSVEVNPVYGYTF.

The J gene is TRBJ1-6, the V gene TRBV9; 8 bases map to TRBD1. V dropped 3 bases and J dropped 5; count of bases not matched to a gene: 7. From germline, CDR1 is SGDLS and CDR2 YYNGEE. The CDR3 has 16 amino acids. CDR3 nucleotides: TGTGCCAGCAGCGACCGGACAGGGTTGAATAATTCACCCCTCCACTTT. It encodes CASSDRTGLNNSPLHF.

The CDR3, as DNA: TGTGCCAGTAGCTCGAGGGAGAACACTGAAGCTTTCTTT. This gives the protein CASSSRENTEAFF. This chain uses TRBV19 with TRBJ1-1; D is unclear. The germline V gene encodes CDR1 LNHDA and CDR2 SQIVND (reference sequence). Trimming shortened V by 6 bases and J by 1 base, and 9 bases separated the two germline ends. The CDR3 runs 13 residues. The variable domain in full, with the rest retrieved from reference TRBV19 and TRBJ1-1, is DGGITQSPKYLFRKEGQNVTLSCEQNLNHDAMYWYRQDPGQGLRLIYYSQIVNDFQKGDIAEGYSVSREKKESFPLTVTSAQKNPTAFYLCASSSRENTEAFFGQGTRLTVV.

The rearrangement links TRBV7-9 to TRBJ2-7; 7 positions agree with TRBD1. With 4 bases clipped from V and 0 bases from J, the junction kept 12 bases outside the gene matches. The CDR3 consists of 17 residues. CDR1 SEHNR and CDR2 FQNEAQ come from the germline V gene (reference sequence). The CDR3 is CASSSGRGLLSSYEQYF. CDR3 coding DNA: TGTGCCAGCAGCTCTGGTAGGGGGCTCCTAAGCTCCTACGAGCAGTACTTC.

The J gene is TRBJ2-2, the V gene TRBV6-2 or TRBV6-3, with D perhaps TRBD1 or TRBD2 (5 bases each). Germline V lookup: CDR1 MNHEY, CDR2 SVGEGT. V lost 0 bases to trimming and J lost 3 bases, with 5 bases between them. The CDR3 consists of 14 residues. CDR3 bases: TGTGCCAGCAGTTACTCGGGGGACACCGGGGAGCTGTTTTTT. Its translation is CASSYSGDTGELFF.

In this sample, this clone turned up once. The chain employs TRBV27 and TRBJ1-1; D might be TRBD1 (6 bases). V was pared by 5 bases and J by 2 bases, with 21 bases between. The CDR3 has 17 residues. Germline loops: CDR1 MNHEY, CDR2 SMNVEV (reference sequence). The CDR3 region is CASSPRGVEGVNTEAFF. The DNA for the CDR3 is TGTGCCAGCAGTCCAAGAGGTGTCGAGGGGGTAAACACTGAAGCTTTCTTT.

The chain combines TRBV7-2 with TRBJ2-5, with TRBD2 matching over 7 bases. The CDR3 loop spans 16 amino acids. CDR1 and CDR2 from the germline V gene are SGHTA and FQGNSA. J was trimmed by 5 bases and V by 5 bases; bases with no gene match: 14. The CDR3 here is CASSTAHRGVGETQYF. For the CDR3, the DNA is TGTGCCAGCAGCACGGCCCACCGGGGGGTGGGGGAGACCCAGTACTTC.

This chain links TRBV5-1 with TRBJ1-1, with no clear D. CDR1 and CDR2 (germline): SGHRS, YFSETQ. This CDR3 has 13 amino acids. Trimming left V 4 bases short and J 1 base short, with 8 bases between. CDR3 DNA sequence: TGCGCCAGCAGCGTCCGACAGAACACTGAAGCTTTCTTT. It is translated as CASSVRQNTEAFF.

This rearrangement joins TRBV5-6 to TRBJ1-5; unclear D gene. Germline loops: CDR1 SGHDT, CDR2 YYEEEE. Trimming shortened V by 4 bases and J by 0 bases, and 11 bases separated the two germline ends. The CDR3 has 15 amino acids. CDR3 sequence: CASSIGFYSNQPQHF. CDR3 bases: TGTGCCAGCAGCATAGGCTTCTATAGCAATCAGCCCCAGCATTTT. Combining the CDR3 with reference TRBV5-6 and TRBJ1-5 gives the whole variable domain DAGVTQSPTHLIKTRGQQVTLRCSPKSGHDTVSWYQQALGQGPQFIFQYYEEEERQRGNFPDRFSGHQFPNYSSELNVNALLLGDSALYLCASSIGFYSNQPQHFGDGTRLSIL.

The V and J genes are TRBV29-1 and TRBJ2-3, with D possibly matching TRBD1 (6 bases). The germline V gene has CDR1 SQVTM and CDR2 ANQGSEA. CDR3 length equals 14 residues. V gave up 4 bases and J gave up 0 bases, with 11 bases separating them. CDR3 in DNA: TGCAGCGTTGGTGGACAGCAAAGCACAGATACGCAGTATTTT. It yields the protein CSVGGQQSTDTQYF.

CDR3 in DNA: TGCGCCAGCAGCCAAGGGGCCGGGGCAGGACACTATGGCTACACCTTC. Protein product: CASSQGAGAGHYGYTF. The chain links TRBV4-1 to TRBJ1-2, with D perhaps matching TRBD1 (5 bases). CDR3 size: 16 residues. Trimming took 1 base from V and 3 from J, leaving 15 bases between them. The germline V gene has CDR1 MGHRA and CDR2 YSYEKL.

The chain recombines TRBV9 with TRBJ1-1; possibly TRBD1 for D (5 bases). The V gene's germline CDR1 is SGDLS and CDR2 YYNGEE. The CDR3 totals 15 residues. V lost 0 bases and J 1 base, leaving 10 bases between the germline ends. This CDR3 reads CASSVDPGPNTEAFF. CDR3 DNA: TGTGCCAGCAGCGTAGACCCAGGGCCGAACACTGAAGCTTTCTTT.

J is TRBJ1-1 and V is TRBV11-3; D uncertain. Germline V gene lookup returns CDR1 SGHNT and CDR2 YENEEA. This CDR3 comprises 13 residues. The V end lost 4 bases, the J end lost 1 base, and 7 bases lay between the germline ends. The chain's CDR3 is CASSSERNTEAFF. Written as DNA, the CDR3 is TGTGCCAGCAGCTCCGAAAGGAACACTGAAGCTTTCTTT.

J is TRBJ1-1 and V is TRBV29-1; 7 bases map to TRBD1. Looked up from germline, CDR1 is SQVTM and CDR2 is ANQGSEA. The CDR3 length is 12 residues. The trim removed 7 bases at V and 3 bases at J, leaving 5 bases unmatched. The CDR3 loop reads CSGGTADTEAFF. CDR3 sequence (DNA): TGCAGCGGCGGGACAGCGGACACTGAAGCTTTCTTT.

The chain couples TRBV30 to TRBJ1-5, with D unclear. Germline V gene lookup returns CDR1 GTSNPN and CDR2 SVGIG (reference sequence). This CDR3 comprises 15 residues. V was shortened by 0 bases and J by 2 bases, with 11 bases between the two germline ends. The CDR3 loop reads CAWSVGLGGNQPQHF. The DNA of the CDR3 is TGTGCCTGGAGTGTAGGGCTCGGAGGCAATCAGCCCCAGCATTTT.

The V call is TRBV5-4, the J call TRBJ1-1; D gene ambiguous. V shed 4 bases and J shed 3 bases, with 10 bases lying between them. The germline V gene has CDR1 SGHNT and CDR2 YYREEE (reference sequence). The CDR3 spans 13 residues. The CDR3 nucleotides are TGTGCCAGCAGCCGCGTCCAGGACACTGAAGCTTTCTTT. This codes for CASSRVQDTEAFF.